The present T cell receptor (beta chain) was sequenced within a study of blood T cell repertoires in COVID-19. The overall study: Acute and convalescent COVID-19 samples came from the United States, Italy and Spain.

The table came from immunoSEQ multiplex PCR; TCRdb's copy has only in-frame clones and leaves some out. The sample has 75,000 or so clones, approximately 78% seen once. The CDR3 extends over 16 amino acids. The chain combines TRBV21-1 with TRBJ2-4; the table's D gene call, TRBD2, was not cross checked with the DNA. TRBV21-1 is annotated as a pseudogene. The clonotype comes from a man in his sixties with acute or convalescent COVID-19. Sequenced: peripheral blood. The DNA for the CDR3 is TGTGCCAGCAGCAGACACCGGGCGGTGGGGGGAAACATTCAGTACTTC. Its protein product is CASSRHRAVGGNIQYF.